The source of this TCR beta chain is a study of post-analysis software for immune sequencing data. Study conclusions and caveats: Roughly 5 TRBV segments (TRBV5-6, TRBV5-1 and TRBV20-1 among them) occurred more frequently in patients than in controls.

Every TCR beta cDNA library bore unique molecular identifiers. TCRdb processed the PCR reads anew with MiXCR; each CDR3 protein has one entry. The sample has 750,000 to 950,000 distinct CDR3 sequences; approximately 53% are singletons. The CDR3 is made up of 13 amino acids. CDR1 ENHRY and CDR2 SYGVKD come from the germline V gene. V was shortened by 4 bases and J by 1 base, with 6 bases between the two germline ends. Worth noting for this clonotype: Antigen: not known.

V usage is TRBV10-3 and J usage is TRBJ2-3; D is ambiguous. The clonotype originates from a girl between 5 and 17 years old with multiple sclerosis. Input material: blood. The CDR3 sequence is CAISAPGTDTQYF. For the CDR3, the DNA is TGTGCCATCAGTGCCCCAGGCACAGATACGCAGTATTTT.